The T cell receptor (beta chain) under discussion was sequenced for a study of T cells in Graves' hyperthyroidism and ophthalmopathy (dated by TCRdb to between 2017 and 2020). Study-level background: Peripheral blood samples were taken at the time of initial diagnosis, prior to any treatment. To identify distinguishing TCR V-J signatures, a discovery cohort of around 98 patients was used, comprising some 45 with Graves' ophthalmopathy and some 57 with stable Graves' hyperthyroidism. Prospective prediction of ophthalmopathy was tested in an independent validation cohort of 18 to 20 hyperthyroidism patients and 15 to 17 patients who later progressed to ophthalmopathy. The approximately 95 discovery patients were divided at random into training and test sets in a 7:3 ratio. In addition, the study compared T-cell repertoires in thyroid tissue and in blood from roughly 6 Graves' hyperthyroidism patients. After blood sampling, hyperthyroidism patients were treated with methimazole at a starting dose of 30 mg daily, and ophthalmopathy patients were treated with high-dose intravenous methylprednisolone. The paper reports TCR Vbeta CDR3 sequencing of roughly 140 peripheral blood samples: over 40 ophthalmopathy, roughly 74 hyperthyroidism and approximately 17 progressor patients. The study at large found these results: In validation, the model predicted progression to ophthalmopathy with approximately 69% sensitivity and less than 80% specificity, a median of 6.5 months before onset. In cross-validation, a model built on a 13 V-J signature told ophthalmopathy apart from stable hyperthyroidism with approximately 90% sensitivity and roughly 82% specificity, and in testing the same model reached 80%/75%. No statistical method was used to fix the sample size in advance, and group allocation was not hidden from the investigators. Blood samples also contained most of the expanded thyroid clonotypes (frequency above 0.001), which suggests that blood repertoires may reflect thyroid immune responses.

Amplification of TCR beta CDR3 regions was carried out from RNA transcripts. The first round of RT-PCR for the TCR CDR3 was performed with the HTBI primer set and the Qiagen OneStep RT-PCR kit. A second multiplex PCR round built the libraries, followed by size selection and purification. Sequencing of the libraries was done on an Illumina HiSeq2000 using paired-end 100 bp reads. On the study's bioinformatics: Raw data were processed with SOAPnuke, discarding reads with adapters, uncalled bases, mean Phred below 15, or no exact constant-primer or identifier match. COPE v1.2.5 was used to merge high-quality paired reads, and clonotypes were defined as unique nucleotide sequences. MiTCR v1.1 was used to align the clonotypes against IMGT TRBV, TRBD and TRBJ reference segments. Analysis was restricted to V-J combinations with a frequency above 0.0001, which covered about 99% of repertoires. The TCS score was defined as the ratio of F50 (clonal expansion) to E x V (chaos), calculated using BLOSUM62-based TCRdist between CDR3 peptides within each V-J. Welch's t-statistics and random forest reduced just over 500 V-J features to 13, which were used in a naive Bayes classifier (R e1071). The public reads were run again by TCRdb, first through fastp at Q25 and then through MiXCR, and only productive beta chains were kept. Rows matching on CDR3 protein sequence are summarized as one entry with the most common DNA and genes. The V and J calls follow TCRdb's processing rather than the paper's. In this sample the table shows hundreds of thousands of distinct CDR3 sequences, 16% of which occur a single time. Of the sample, approximately 18% is held by the ten largest clones.

V was cut back by 5 bases and J by 2 bases, leaving a gap of 18 bases between them. Looking up the germline V gene (reference sequence) yields CDR1 MNHEY and CDR2 SMNVEV. The CDR3 contains 16 residues, cysteine and phenylalanine counted. Only the CDR3 portion is preserved as DNA: 48 bases, with reading frame beginning at the first base. This clonotype was seen repeatedly, ten times or more. The specificity of this receptor is unknown. No qualities accompany the bases; no much larger clone lies one base away. Graves' hyperthyroidism was defined as stable when no progression to ophthalmopathy occurred over 18 months of follow-up. Hyperthyroidism patients were newly diagnosed, had a disease duration of under 2 months, and were aged 18 to 65 years. The study excluded patients with uncontrolled infections, other autoimmune diseases, pregnancy or lactation. Clinical symptoms, serum thyroxine and TRAb, thyroid ultrasound, and orbital computed tomography formed the basis for the diagnoses. PBMCs were separated from roughly 10 ml of fresh peripheral blood using Ficoll-Paque density gradient centrifugation. Total RNA was extracted with Trizol reagent, and quality was checked on an Agilent 2100 Bioanalyzer.

Recombination connected TRBV27 to TRBJ1-2; a tentative D match to TRBD1 spans 6 bases. Sequences were obtained from blood. The TCR originated in a woman aged 18-29 years with Graves' hyperthyroidism. The DNA is as follows: TGTGCCAGCAGTCCGACTCGGGACATCCTGAACTATGGCTACACCTTC. This codes for CASSPTRDILNYGYTF.